Listed below are T cell receptor beta chains from one sample, sequenced in a study of circulating and synovial CD4+ cells in juvenile arthritis. The protocol was immunoSEQ multiplex PCR, while the TCRdb copy is restricted to in-frame clones and leaves out a portion. The profile shows a few thousand clones, around 82% of them singletons. The sequencing input was CD4+ T cells from synovial fluid. These receptors were obtained from a human donor with juvenile idiopathic arthritis. CDR3s include the opening cysteine and the closing phenylalanine or tryptophan. Each record gives: CDR3 DNA, CDR3 protein, clone size, V gene, J gene, D gene. D genes are given only for firm matches. Rows give clone size only sometimes, using once, few, many, or a class for an expanded clone.

CDR3 DNA: TGTGCCAGCTCGAGTTCCTATACGCAGTATTTT; CDR3 protein: CASSSSYTQYF; clone size: large; V gene: TRBV19; J gene: TRBJ2-3; D gene: NA
CDR3 DNA: TGTGCCTGGAGTAACGGGGGTGATGATACGCAGTATTTT; CDR3 protein: CAWSNGGDDTQYF; clone size: NA; V gene: TRBV30; J gene: TRBJ2-3; D gene: NA
CDR3 DNA: TGTGCCAGCAGCTCGGCCGCAGCTGGAGGGAGCTACACCTTC; CDR3 protein: CASSSAAAGGSYTF; clone size: NA; V gene: TRBV5-6; J gene: TRBJ1-2; D gene: NA
CDR3 DNA: TGTGCCAGCAGTTCCGACACCCTCTATGGCTACACCTTC; CDR3 protein: CASSSDTLYGYTF; clone size: NA; V gene: TRBV27; J gene: TRBJ1-2; D gene: NA
CDR3 DNA: TGTGCTAGTGGTCCCGACTCAATAACCTACGAGCAGTACTTC; CDR3 protein: CASGPDSITYEQYF; clone size: NA; V gene: TRBV12-5; J gene: TRBJ2-7; D gene: NA
CDR3 DNA: TGTGCCAGCACACAGGGGGGGAGGGGCGTTTCCTACAATGAGCAGTTCTTC; CDR3 protein: CASTQGGRGVSYNEQFF; clone size: NA; V gene: TRBV7-9; J gene: TRBJ2-1; D gene: NA
CDR3 DNA: TGTGCCAGCAGTGAAGATTCCCCAACAGATACGCAGTATTTT; CDR3 protein: CASSEDSPTDTQYF; clone size: NA; V gene: TRBV2; J gene: TRBJ2-3; D gene: NA
CDR3 DNA: TGCGCCAGCAGCCCAAGTCCTGACAGAACCTACGAGCAGTACTTC; CDR3 protein: CASSPSPDRTYEQYF; clone size: NA; V gene: TRBV4-3; J gene: TRBJ2-7; D gene: NA
CDR3 DNA: TGTGCCAGCAGCTTGGTCCTAGGATCCTACAATGAGCAGTTCTTC; CDR3 protein: CASSLVLGSYNEQFF; clone size: NA; V gene: TRBV5-8; J gene: TRBJ2-1; D gene: NA
CDR3 DNA: TGCGCCAGCAGCTTGGCAGGGGAGTGGACAGATACGCAGTATTTT; CDR3 protein: CASSLAGEWTDTQYF; clone size: NA; V gene: TRBV5-1; J gene: TRBJ2-3; D gene: NA
CDR3 DNA: TGCGCCAGCAGCATCCGACAGTTCGACTATGGCTACACCTTC; CDR3 protein: CASSIRQFDYGYTF; clone size: NA; V gene: TRBV5-1; J gene: TRBJ1-2; D gene: NA
CDR3 DNA: TGTGCCAGCAGTCCTAGCGGGTCATTGAAAGAGACCCAGTACTTC; CDR3 protein: CASSPSGSLKETQYF; clone size: NA; V gene: TRBV6-6; J gene: TRBJ2-5; D gene: TRBD2
CDR3 DNA: TGCGCCAGCAGCCAAGACCCCCCTACGACAGGGGGTAGAGGTAGCACTGAAGCTTTCTTT; CDR3 protein: CASSQDPPTTGGRGSTEAFF; clone size: NA; V gene: TRBV4-3; J gene: TRBJ1-1; D gene: TRBD1
CDR3 DNA: TGTGCCAGCAGCGAGGGCCCGAACACAGATACGCAGTATTTT; CDR3 protein: CASSEGPNTDTQYF; clone size: NA; V gene: TRBV7-9; J gene: TRBJ2-3; D gene: NA
CDR3 DNA: TGCAGCGGGGGACGACAGGGGTCAGATACGCAGTATTTT; CDR3 protein: CSGGRQGSDTQYF; clone size: NA; V gene: TRBV29-1; J gene: TRBJ2-3; D gene: TRBD1
CDR3 DNA: TGCGCCAGCAGCGTCCAGGGGGACTATGGCTACACCTTC; CDR3 protein: CASSVQGDYGYTF; clone size: NA; V gene: TRBV5-1; J gene: TRBJ1-2; D gene: TRBD1
CDR3 DNA: TGTGCCAGCAGCTTAGACAGTATCTATGGCTACACCTTC; CDR3 protein: CASSLDSIYGYTF; clone size: NA; V gene: TRBV7-2; J gene: TRBJ1-2; D gene: NA
CDR3 DNA: TGTGCCTGGAATAATGCCGGACGAGGGAAACTGTTTTTT; CDR3 protein: CAWNNAGRGKLFF; clone size: NA; V gene: TRBV30; J gene: TRBJ1-4; D gene: NA
CDR3 DNA: TGTGCCAGCAGCTTGGTAGCGGGACTAGGAGGCAATGAGCAGTTCTTC; CDR3 protein: CASSLVAGLGGNEQFF; clone size: NA; V gene: TRBV5-8; J gene: TRBJ2-1; D gene: TRBD2
CDR3 DNA: TGTGCCAGCAGCTTGGGGTTGGGAACGGGGGGACAGCCCCAGCATTTT; CDR3 protein: CASSLGLGTGGQPQHF; clone size: NA; V gene: TRBV5-5; J gene: TRBJ1-5; D gene: NA